This T cell receptor beta chain was sequenced for a study of T cell repertoires in cytomegalovirus infection. Across the study: Both CMV infection and a matching HLA type were indicated by public TCR beta signatures. Study findings and constraints: Ex vivo, HLA-C-restricted CMV-specific TCR beta clonotypes prevailed over the rest of the response. Totalled public TCR beta family frequency picked out people who carried CMV plus the relevant HLA.

TCRdb used MiXCR to reprocess the reads, holding one entry per CDR3 protein. This sample has 290,000 or so distinct CDR3 sequences; 20% to 30% occur once, and the top ten carry about 15%. For this clonotype: Antigen specificity is unknown.

The CDR3 runs 16 residues. Germline V lookup: CDR1 MGHRA, CDR2 YSYEKL. V lost 5 bases, J lost 6 bases, and 10 bases stayed unmatched. Sequencing was performed on PBMCs. The chain recombines TRBV4-1 with TRBJ2-1; TRBD2 matches at 10 bases. This receptor was taken from a human donor in good health (CMV status not recorded). Some clones in this sample may be carry-over from other donors' samples. CDR3 sequence: CASSSVGTSVGNEQFF. The CDR3 nucleotides read TGCGCCAGCAGCTCTGTTGGGACTAGCGTTGGCAATGAGCAGTTCTTC.